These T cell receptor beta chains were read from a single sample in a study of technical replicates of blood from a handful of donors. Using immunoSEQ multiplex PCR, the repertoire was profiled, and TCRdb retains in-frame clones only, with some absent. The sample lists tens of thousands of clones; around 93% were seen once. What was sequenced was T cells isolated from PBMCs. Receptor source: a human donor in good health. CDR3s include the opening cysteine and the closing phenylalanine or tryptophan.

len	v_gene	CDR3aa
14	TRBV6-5	CASSNRDSQYEQYF
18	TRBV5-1	CASSPFETGGKRYGEQYF
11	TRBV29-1	CSVGTGNGYTF
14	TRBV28	CSLAGGPGTDTQYF
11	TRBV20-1	CSARDYQTQYF
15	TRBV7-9	CASSSTAGGPSEQYF
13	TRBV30	CAWSVQENEKLFF
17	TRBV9	CASSATLAGGPHNEQFF
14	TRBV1	CTSSQDLDRGCYTF
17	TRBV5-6	CASSPYGRGVLPDTQYF
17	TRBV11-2	CASSSGQGGMKGGELFF
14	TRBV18	CASSTTGQNTEAFF
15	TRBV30	CAWSVGFRGQSEAFF
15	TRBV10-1	CAILCGLYSNQPQHF
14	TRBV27	CASKTGGFNEKLFF
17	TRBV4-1	CASSQDTGGAGYNEQFF
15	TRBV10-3	CAISDSAGGYNEQFF
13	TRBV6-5	CASSWGENTEAFF
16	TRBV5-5	CASSLGAGANNQPQHF
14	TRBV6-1	CASRSRRLTYEQYF
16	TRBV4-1	CASSQGTSGRVNEQFF
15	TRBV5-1	CASSLAGQGNEKLFF
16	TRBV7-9	CASRSPLWGLQETQYF
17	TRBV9	CASSGSARGLPYNEQFF